One sample yielded the 15 T cell receptor beta chains listed below, sequenced in a study of cytomegalovirus exposure and HLA in healthy donors. The PCR was carried out with 60 Vbeta primers and 13 Jbeta primers. The assay was immunoSEQ multiplex PCR, and TCRdb's table has in-frame clones only and misses some. The sample table includes 130,000 or so clones. The source material was PBMCs. These receptors all come from a man in his late teens or twenties in good health and CMV-seronegative.

The gene calls are TRBV28 and TRBJ2-3, with D unclear. Per germline, CDR1 MDHEN and CDR2 SYDVKM. The ends were cut back, 4 bases at V and 9 bases at J, with 5 bases in the middle. This CDR3 comprises 10 residues. The CDR3 protein is CASSSRTQYF. Here the CDR3 DNA reads TGTGCCAGCAGTTCCCGGACGCAGTATTTT.

J is TRBJ1-1 and V is TRBV10-3; 7 positions agree with TRBD1. Germline CDR1 and CDR2: ENHRY and SYGVKD. The V and J ends lost 3 bases and 2 bases, in that order; junction bases with no gene match: 9. This CDR3 is 16 amino acids long. The CDR3 loop is CAISDFSGTVNTEAFF. CDR3 bases: TGTGCCATCAGTGACTTTTCCGGGACAGTAAACACTGAAGCTTTCTTT.

The J gene is TRBJ2-3, the V gene TRBV4-1, with D possibly matching TRBD2 (6 bases). Germline loops: CDR1 MGHRA, CDR2 YSYEKL. The V end lost 6 bases, the J end lost 2 bases, and 9 bases lay between the germline ends. This CDR3 has 13 residues. DNA of the CDR3: TGCGCCAGCAGTGCGGGGCCCACAGATACGCAGTATTTT. Translation gives CASSAGPTDTQYF.

The chain couples TRBV19 to TRBJ1-1; D remains unclear. Trimming removed 3 bases from V and 3 bases from J, with 11 bases in between. The CDR3 is 14 residues long. Per the germline V gene, CDR1 is LNHDA and CDR2 is SQIVND (reference sequence). Here the CDR3 reads CASSILGLDTEAFF. In nucleotides, the CDR3 is TGTGCCAGTAGTATCTTGGGCTTAGACACTGAAGCTTTCTTT.

The chain carries TRBV7-2 and TRBJ1-1; no reliable D call. In germline, CDR1 is SGHTA, CDR2 FQGNSA. This CDR3 is 14 amino acids long. The V end lost 3 bases, the J end lost 7 bases, and 15 bases lay between the germline ends. CDR3 nucleotide sequence: TGTGCCAGCAGCTTGGTAGGTCGGGAAATTGAAGCTTTCTTT. Translated: CASSLVGREIEAFF.

The rearrangement uses TRBV28 and TRBJ1-2; D remains unclear. The V gene's germline CDR1 is MDHEN and CDR2 SYDVKM. The ends were cut back, 2 bases at V and 2 bases at J, with 3 bases in the middle. The CDR3 sequence is 12 residues long. The CDR3 here is CASSLQNYGYTF. For the CDR3, the DNA is TGTGCCAGCAGTTTACAGAACTATGGCTACACCTTC.

The genes are TRBV27 and TRBJ1-2; D gene uncertain. Germline V gene sequence: CDR1 MNHEY, CDR2 SMNVEV (reference sequence). Trimming removed 0 bases from V and 7 bases from J, with 21 bases in between. The CDR3 spans 17 residues. The CDR3 bases are TGTGCCAGCAGTTTATCCCCCCCAATAACGGGAGATTCTGGCTACACCTTC. Its translation: CASSLSPPITGDSGYTF.

The chain is built from TRBV4-3 and TRBJ2-1; possible D gene TRBD1, 6 bases. Trimming stripped 2 bases from V and 1 base from J, with 12 bases between. The V gene's germline CDR1 is LGHNA and CDR2 YSLEER. CDR3 length: 16 amino acids. In nucleotides, the CDR3 is TGCGCCAGCAGCCAATCAGGGGTCCCTTCCTACAATGAGCAGTTCTTC. Its translation is CASSQSGVPSYNEQFF.

The chain has TRBV15 and TRBJ2-1; tentatively, D is TRBD2 (7 bases). The CDR3 runs 17 residues. From germline, CDR1 is LNHNV and CDR2 YYDKDF (reference sequence). Trimming took off 0 bases at V and 7 bases at J, with 19 bases between the two ends. The CDR3 DNA reads as TGTGCCACCAGCAGAGACCTAGGACTAGGGGGAAATAATGAGCAGTTCTTC. It translates to CATSRDLGLGGNNEQFF.

The V gene is TRBV2, the J gene TRBJ1-1; D is perhaps TRBD1 (6 bases). The CDR3 runs 13 residues. Per germline, CDR1 SNHLY and CDR2 FYNNEI. V was cut by 11 bases and J by 7 bases, with 20 bases left in between. CDR3: CAGNREMFGEAFF. The CDR3 bases are TGTGCCGGAAACAGGGAGATGTTCGGTGAAGCTTTCTTT.

V usage is TRBV19 and J usage is TRBJ2-7, with 8 bases lining up with TRBD2. CDR3 length: 14 residues. Per the germline V gene, CDR1 is LNHDA and CDR2 is SQIVND (reference sequence). The trim removed 10 bases at V and 4 bases at J, leaving 12 bases unmatched. The CDR3 here is CATSAGGAGYEQYF. The CDR3 DNA reads as TGTGCCACTTCCGCCGGGGGGGCGGGATACGAGCAGTACTTC.

V is TRBV2 and J is TRBJ1-1; 7 positions match TRBD1. The CDR3 totals 14 residues. With 4 bases clipped from V and 1 base from J, the junction kept 3 bases outside the gene matches. In germline, CDR1 is SNHLY, CDR2 FYNNEI. CDR3 residues: CASSVGQTNTEAFF. The CDR3 bases are TGTGCCAGCAGTGTGGGACAGACGAACACTGAAGCTTTCTTT.

This chain joins TRBV6-4 and TRBJ1-1, with D perhaps matching TRBD1 (5 bases). V lost 6 bases to trimming and J lost 2 bases, with 10 bases between them. Germline CDR1 MRHNA, CDR2 SNTAGT. CDR3 length: 13 amino acids. CDR3 amino acids: CASSLDSNTEAFF. The CDR3 DNA follows: TGTGCCAGCAGCCTAGACAGTAACACTGAAGCTTTCTTT.

V usage is TRBV6-5 and J usage is TRBJ1-4, with D possibly being TRBD1 (6 bases). Germline V lookup: CDR1 MNHEY, CDR2 SVGAGI. This CDR3 contains 13 residues. V was clipped by 8 bases and J by 0 bases, with 7 bases between them. The CDR3, as DNA: TGTGCCAGCCGGACAGCAACTAATGAAAAACTGTTTTTT. Translated: CASRTATNEKLFF.

The rearrangement uses TRBV7-2 and TRBJ1-1; maybe TRBD1 (6 bases). This CDR3 is built from 14 residues. Trimming stripped 5 bases from V and 4 bases from J, with 14 bases between. Germline-derived CDR1 and CDR2 are SGHTA and FQGNSA. The CDR3 protein is CASSIRQAGTEAFF. For the CDR3, the DNA is TGTGCCAGCAGCATCCGACAGGCGGGCACTGAAGCTTTCTTT.